The clone carrying this TCR beta chain has at least ten counts. Its target is not known. This specimen belongs to a study of neurological immune-mediated disorders. 5'RACE employing 10-nucleotide random UMIs yielded the cDNA. A single record per CDR3 protein comes from TCRdb applying MiXCR to the 5' RACE reads. Found here are 70,000 or so distinct CDR3 sequences, 2.5% to 4% of them singletons; the top ten hold more than 4.5%. Whole-study results and caveats: Phylogenetic grouping put 18 of 34 multiple sclerosis patients' repertoires into one related-CDR3 cluster, a possible signature.

The sample taken for sequencing was PBMCs. The source of this sequence is a woman between 45 and 60 years old with multiple sclerosis.

CDR3 region: CASRAGSGANVLTF. CDR3 sequence (DNA): TGTGCCAGCAGGGCGGGTTCTGGGGCCAACGTCCTGACTTTC. V usage is TRBV2 and J usage is TRBJ2-6; perhaps TRBD2 as D (5 bases). The CDR3 sequence is 14 residues long. CDR1 SNHLY and CDR2 FYNNEI come from the germline V gene. The ends were cut back, 6 bases at V and 1 base at J, with 7 bases in the middle. Complete variable domain (other parts from reference TRBV2 and TRBJ2-6): EPEVTQTPSHQVTQMGQEVILRCVPISNHLYFYWYRQILGQKVEFLVSFYNNEISEKSEIFDDQFSVERPDGSNFTLKIRSTKLEDSAMYFCASRAGSGANVLTFGAGSRLTVL.